This T cell receptor (beta chain) was identified during a study of T cell repertoires in cytomegalovirus infection. This clonotype came up many times. Its antigen is not identified. Between the trimmed V and J ends, which lost 5 bases and 8 bases, there was a span of 22 bases. The CDR3 runs 16 residues. From germline, CDR1 is SGHTA and CDR2 FQGTGA. TCRdb independently ran MiXCR on the reads; one entry per CDR3 protein. The data show 450,000 to 550,000 distinct CDR3 sequences, 15% to 20% seen once. Findings of the study overall: Within the response measured ex vivo, HLA-C-restricted CMV-specific TCR beta clonotypes were dominant.

Sequencing used CD8+ T cells from PBMCs. The origin of this receptor is a human donor in good health (CMV status not recorded). Some clones in this sample may be carry-over from other donors' samples. The V call is TRBV7-3, the J call TRBJ2-1, with D possibly being TRBD2 (7 bases). CDR3 nucleotide sequence: TGTGCCAGCAGCCCTCACGGGGGCCTCCGGGGGGATGAGCAGTTCTTC. It specifies CASSPHGGLRGDEQFF.